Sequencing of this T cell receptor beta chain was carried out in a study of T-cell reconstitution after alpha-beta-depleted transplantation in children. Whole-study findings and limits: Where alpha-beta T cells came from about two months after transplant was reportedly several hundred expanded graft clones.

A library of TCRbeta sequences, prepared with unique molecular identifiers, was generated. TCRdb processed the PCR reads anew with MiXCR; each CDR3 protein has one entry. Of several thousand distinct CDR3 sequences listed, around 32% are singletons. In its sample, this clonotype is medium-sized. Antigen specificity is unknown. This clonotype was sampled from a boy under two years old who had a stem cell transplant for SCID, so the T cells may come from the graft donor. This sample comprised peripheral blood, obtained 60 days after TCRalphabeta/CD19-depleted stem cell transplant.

The CDR3, as DNA: TGTGCCAGCAGCTTTTTTGAAACAGGGGGGACCCAGTACTTC. Protein sequence: CASSFFETGGTQYF. This chain links TRBV7-8 with TRBJ2-5; 8 nucleotides line up with TRBD1. There are 14 residues in the CDR3. Looked up from germline, CDR1 is SGHVS and CDR2 is FQNEAQ. V trimming: 3 bases; J trimming: 7 bases; junction bases outside the gene matches: 7.